This T cell receptor (beta chain) came from a study of immune evolution from preneoplasia to lung adenocarcinoma. In its sample, this clone was seen once. No antigen is known for it. Clones were sequenced by immunoSEQ multiplex PCR, and TCRdb holds only the in-frame ones, with some missing. The data contain more than 25,000 clones, just under 75% of them seen just once; the ten biggest clones take up 4.5% to 7%. Resections took place in Japan or China from about 2014 to 2018. Whole-study findings and limits: Compared with EGFR-mutant or double wild-type lesions, KRAS-mutant nodules were more clonal.

The source of this sequence is a person aged 55 to 75 with invasive lung adenocarcinoma. Some clones in this sample may be carry-over from other donors' samples. Sequenced material: FFPE invasive lung adenocarcinoma tissue.

The CDR3 here is CASSQDVQGVWEKLFF. The CDR3 nucleotides read TGTGCCAGCAGCCAAGACGTACAGGGGGTATGGGAAAAACTGTTTTTT. The chain couples TRBV4-2 to TRBJ1-4; 8 bases agree with TRBD1. The germline V gene encodes CDR1 LGHNA and CDR2 YNFKEQ. V gave up 0 bases and J gave up 8 bases; unmatched junction bases: 8. This CDR3 is built from 16 residues.